This T cell receptor (beta chain) came from a study of cytomegalovirus exposure and HLA in healthy donors. Study-level information: Earlier results showed 120 million or so unique TCR beta sequences derived from approximately 180 million T cells. Of some 400 genotyped donors, around 80% grouped in the Caucasian-associated ancestry cluster.

This PCR relied on a set of 60 Vbeta primers and 13 Jbeta primers. The data were produced by immunoSEQ multiplex PCR, yet TCRdb's version contains in-frame clones alone and is incomplete. There are 140,000 to 150,000 clones in the sample; nearly 80% occur only once, and 2.5% to 3.5% lies in the top ten. It was healthy bone marrow donors who served as donors. With respect to this clone: Its target is unknown.

The CDR3 length is 17 residues. V was pared by 2 bases and J by 3 bases, with 17 bases between. Germline CDR1 ENHRY, CDR2 SYGVKD. Regarding the study as a whole: In a later analysis, at a false discovery rate of 0.05, some 17,000 TCR beta sequences were associated with HLA alleles.

J is TRBJ2-4 and V is TRBV10-3; TRBD1 might be the D (6 bases). Sequences were obtained from PBMCs. This clonotype was sampled from a man aged 35-49 years in good health and CMV-seropositive. In DNA, the CDR3 is TGTGCCATCAGTGAGGGGGTAGCTCAAGGGGGCAAAAACATTCAGTACTTC. Protein sequence: CAISEGVAQGGKNIQYF.